The TCR beta chain described here comes from a study of cytomegalovirus exposure and HLA in healthy donors. Whole-study findings and limits: In vitro testing confirmed a few CMV-associated chains as specific for CMV antigens.

About this clone itself: Its antigen is unidentified.

The method was immunoSEQ multiplex PCR; TCRdb's version includes in-frame clones alone and lacks a portion of them. The sample includes some 130,000 clones, approximately 82% seen only once; the top ten take 30%. The CDR3 spans 15 residues. V trimming: 1 base; J trimming: 7 bases; junction bases outside the gene matches: 7. In germline, CDR1 is SGHTA, CDR2 FQGNSA. Sequenced: PBMCs. The chain is built from TRBV7-2 and TRBJ2-7; TRBD2 matches 10 bases. The TCR was taken from a man aged 25-45 years in good health and CMV-seropositive. The CDR3: CASSLGIAGGGEQYF. CDR3 DNA: TGTGCCAGCAGCTTAGGGATAGCGGGAGGAGGTGAGCAGTACTTC. The full variable domain, its missing parts supplied by reference TRBV7-2 and TRBJ2-7, is GAGVSQSPSNKVTEKGKDVELRCDPISGHTALYWYRQSLGQGLEFLIYFQGNSAPDKSGLPSDRFSAERTGGSVSTLTIQRTQQEDSAVYLCASSLGIAGGGEQYFGPGTRLTVT.